The 22 T cell receptor beta chains below all came from one sample that was sequenced in a study of blood T cell repertoires in COVID-19. The table came from immunoSEQ multiplex PCR; TCRdb's copy has only in-frame clones and leaves some out. The sample contains some 190,000 clones, about 85% of which appear only once. Sample: peripheral blood. These receptors were collected from a person aged 65 to 85 with COVID-19, enrolled during active disease.

This rearrangement joins TRBV28 to TRBJ2-2, with D possibly being TRBD2 (6 bases). V was pared by 2 bases and J by 5 bases, with 18 bases between. CDR3 size: 17 residues. The germline V gene has CDR1 MDHEN and CDR2 SYDVKM. The DNA of the CDR3 is TGTGCCAGCAGTTTAGTCTTGGGGGAGGCCGCGACCGGGGAGCTGTTTTTT. Protein sequence: CASSLVLGEAATGELFF. Looking up the rest from reference TRBV28 and TRBJ2-2 gives the full variable domain: DVKVTQSSRYLVKRTGEKVFLECVQDMDHENMFWYRQDPGLGLRLIYFSYDVKMKEKGDIPEGYSVSREKKERFSLILESASTNQTSMYLCASSLVLGEAATGELFFGEGSRLTVL.

The chain has TRBV2 and TRBJ1-1, with a weak D call TRBD1 (5 bases). The germline gives CDR1 SNHLY, CDR2 FYNNEI. V was clipped by 7 bases and J by 1 base, with 13 bases between them. The CDR3 covers 14 residues. DNA of the CDR3: TGTGCCAGCACGGGGGGGACTAGGAACACTGAAGCTTTCTTT. Residues: CASTGGTRNTEAFF.

The chain is built from TRBV9 and TRBJ2-3; TRBD2 aligns across 10 bases. The ends lost 3 bases at V and 8 bases at J; junction bases unmatched: 6. Germline CDR1 and CDR2: SGDLS and YYNGEE. The CDR3 length is 14 residues. The CDR3, as DNA: TGTGCCAGCAGCGCAAGCGGGAGGGCCTTTACGCAGTATTTT. The encoded protein is CASSASGRAFTQYF.

This clone has a handful of counts. The CDR3 region is CASTLGQGQPQHF. The CDR3 DNA follows: TGTGCCAGCACCTTAGGACAGGGGCAGCCCCAGCATTTT. The rearrangement links TRBV6-5 to TRBJ1-5; TRBD1 aligns across 9 bases. The ends lost 7 bases at V and 7 bases at J; junction bases unmatched: 5. CDR3 length: 13 amino acids. CDR1 is MNHEY and CDR2 is SVGAGI in the germline V gene.

The J gene is TRBJ2-7, the V gene TRBV7-3, with a possible D match to TRBD1 (6 bases). V gave up 2 bases and J gave up 7 bases, with 18 bases separating them. The CDR3 has 15 amino acids. Germline V lookup: CDR1 SGHTA, CDR2 FQGTGA. CDR3 amino acids: CASSLGTGQYEEQYF. CDR3 DNA: TGTGCCAGCAGCTTAGGCACGGGACAATATGAAGAGCAGTACTTC.

This CDR3 is CASSLLASGGSYNEQFF. DNA of the CDR3: TGCGCCAGCAGCTTATTGGCTAGCGGGGGCTCCTACAATGAGCAGTTCTTC. The chain has TRBV5-1 and TRBJ2-1; 10 nucleotides line up with TRBD2. Germline V lookup: CDR1 SGHRS, CDR2 YFSETQ. Trimming at V came to 2 bases and at J to 0 bases, leaving 5 bases not matched to a gene. This CDR3 is built from 17 residues.

The rearrangement links TRBV7-7 to TRBJ2-7, with TRBD2 identical over 8 bases. CDR1 and CDR2 from the germline V gene are SSHAT and FNYEAQ (reference sequence). This CDR3 is 14 amino acids long. Trimming removed 1 base from V and 7 bases from J; junction bases left unmatched: 6. The CDR3 region is CASSLGSGAIEQYF. DNA of the CDR3: TGTGCCAGCAGCTTAGGTAGCGGGGCGATTGAGCAGTACTTC.

The chain recombines TRBV7-6 with TRBJ2-5; weak D call: TRBD1 (6 bases). Trimming shortened V by 4 bases and J by 1 base, and 13 bases separated the two germline ends. Germline-derived CDR1 and CDR2 are SGHVS and FNYEAQ. The CDR3 totals 15 residues. The CDR3 spells CASSSTGTRQETQYF. For the CDR3, the DNA is TGTGCCAGCAGCTCTACAGGGACCCGCCAAGAGACCCAGTACTTC. The full variable domain, rest sourced from reference TRBV7-6 and TRBJ2-5, is GAGVSQSPRYKVTKRGQDVALRCDPISGHVSLYWYRQALGQGPEFLTYFNYEAQQDKSGLPNDRFSAERPEGSISTLTIQRTEQRDSAMYRCASSSTGTRQETQYFGPGTRLLVL.

This chain links TRBV28 with TRBJ2-1, with 12 bases matching TRBD2. Trimming cost V 6 bases and J 9 bases; bases outside gene matches: 9. Looked up from germline, CDR1 is MDHEN and CDR2 is SYDVKM. The CDR3 covers 15 residues. The DNA for the CDR3 is TGTGCCAGCAGAATCAGGACTAGCGGGACAGGTGAGCAGTTCTTC. Its protein is CASRIRTSGTGEQFF.

Only a few counts were recorded for this clone. The chain joins TRBV29-1 to TRBJ2-7; tentatively, D is TRBD1 (6 bases). Germline V gene data show CDR1 as SQVTM and CDR2 as ANQGSEA. The CDR3 is made up of 13 amino acids. Between the trimmed V and J ends, which lost 7 bases and 7 bases, there was a span of 20 bases. CDR3 protein: CSARRSRGEEQYF. In DNA, the CDR3 is TGCAGCGCCCGACGATCCAGGGGTGAGGAGCAGTACTTC.

In its sample, this clone was seen once. The J gene is TRBJ1-5, the V gene TRBV5-4; 10 nucleotides line up with TRBD1. The ends lost 3 bases at V and 0 bases at J; junction bases unmatched: 12. Germline V CDR1 and CDR2: SGHNT, YYREEE (reference sequence). The CDR3 is 19 residues long. CDR3 DNA: TGTGCCAGCAGCTGGCCTACCGGGACAGGGGACTATAGCAATCAGCCCCAGCATTTT. Its protein product is CASSWPTGTGDYSNQPQHF.

The rearrangement joins TRBV19 to TRBJ1-4, with TRBD1 identical over 7 bases. CDR3 length: 15 residues. Germline V gene lookup returns CDR1 LNHDA and CDR2 SQIVND (reference sequence). Trimming at V came to 7 bases and at J to 4 bases, leaving 9 bases not matched to a gene. The CDR3 region is CASTKDRAGNEKLFF. The CDR3 bases are TGTGCCAGTACTAAAGACAGGGCCGGTAATGAAAAACTGTTTTTT. Complete variable domain (other parts from reference TRBV19 and TRBJ1-4): DGGITQSPKYLFRKEGQNVTLSCEQNLNHDAMYWYRQDPGQGLRLIYYSQIVNDFQKGDIAEGYSVSREKKESFPLTVTSAQKNPTAFYLCASTKDRAGNEKLFFGSGTQLSVL.

Turning to this clone: This CDR3 fails to terminate in the conserved phenylalanine or tryptophan, so it likely reflects a read error. The DNA is left out, because the CDR3 cannot be placed on it with certainty; the CDR3 is given as TCRdb lists it. The CDR3 sequence is CSALGHGSL. The chain employs TRBV20-1 and TRBJ1-2; TRBD1 is the table's D call and was not checked against the DNA. A total of 9 residues make up the CDR3, ends included. Germline V lookup: CDR1 DFQATT, CDR2 SNEGSKA (reference sequence).

The CDR3 region has the DNA TGTGCCAGCAGCTTAGCCAGGGGCTCCGAAAAACTGTTTTTT. Translated, it gives CASSLARGSEKLFF. The V and J genes are TRBV7-2 and TRBJ1-4, with D possibly TRBD1 on 6 matching bases. Trimming pared 0 bases from V and 8 bases from J, leaving 10 bases between. Germline V CDR1 and CDR2: SGHTA, FQGNSA. The CDR3 has 14 residues.

The rearrangement links TRBV19 to TRBJ1-6; possibly TRBD1 for D (6 bases). CDR1 and CDR2 from the germline V gene are LNHDA and SQIVND (reference sequence). CDR3 length: 15 residues. CDR3 in amino acids: CATGLSFLNNSPLHF. As DNA, the CDR3 is TGTGCTACAGGGCTCAGCTTCCTGAATAATTCACCCCTCCACTTT.

The rearrangement joins TRBV28 to TRBJ2-3; tentatively, D is TRBD2 (7 bases). This CDR3 spans 17 amino acids. Trimming removed 6 bases at V and 5 bases at J, with 24 bases between. CDR1 MDHEN and CDR2 SYDVKM come from the germline V gene. The CDR3 loop reads CASRSEYGGAVGDTQYF. In nucleotides, the CDR3 is TGTGCCAGCAGGTCTGAATATGGGGGGGCCGTTGGAGATACGCAGTATTTT.

This chain connects TRBV5-1 to TRBJ2-3; 14 nucleotides agree with TRBD2. Per the germline V gene, CDR1 is SGHRS and CDR2 is YFSETQ. The V segment lost 4 bases and the J segment 5 bases; nucleotides outside the gene matches: 15. This CDR3 is built from 19 residues. CDR3 amino acids: CASSIPGTSGGVSGDTQYF. The CDR3 region has the DNA TGCGCCAGCAGCATACCAGGGACTAGCGGGGGAGTCTCAGGAGATACGCAGTATTTT.

The rearrangement uses TRBV2 and TRBJ1-1; no reliable D call. Trimming took off 7 bases at V and 0 bases at J, with 9 bases between the two ends. Germline V CDR1 and CDR2: SNHLY, FYNNEI. CDR3 length equals 13 residues. CDR3 sequence reads: CASIGQLNTEAFF. Here the CDR3 DNA reads TGTGCCAGCATTGGGCAACTGAACACTGAAGCTTTCTTT.

The J gene is TRBJ2-5, the V gene TRBV5-1; 12 bases align to TRBD2. From germline, CDR1 is SGHRS and CDR2 YFSETQ. This CDR3 region has 15 residues. With V trimmed by 0 bases and J by 5 bases, 2 bases remained unmatched. As DNA, the CDR3 is TGCGCCAGCAGCTTGGCGGGACTAGCGGGTGAGACCCAGTACTTC. This sequence encodes CASSLAGLAGETQYF.

The chain employs TRBV6-5 and TRBJ1-2; 8 nucleotides align to TRBD1. The J segment lost 3 bases and the V segment lost 7 bases, leaving 7 bases of the junction unmatched. This CDR3 is built from 14 residues. Looked up from germline, CDR1 is MNHEY and CDR2 is SVGAGI. CDR3 amino acids: CASKPRGLDYGYTF. The CDR3 region has the DNA TGTGCCAGCAAACCCAGGGGGCTTGACTATGGCTACACCTTC.

The chain recombines TRBV6-5 with TRBJ2-3; 7 nucleotides match TRBD1. The CDR3 length is 15 residues. After removal of 2 bases from V and 3 bases from J, the junction contained 5 bases not matched to a gene. From germline, CDR1 is MNHEY and CDR2 SVGAGI. The CDR3 DNA sequence: TGTGCCAGCAGTTACGGTCGACAGGGAACAGATACGCAGTATTTT. Translated: CASSYGRQGTDTQYF.

This chain links TRBV27 with TRBJ2-3, with 8 bases fitting TRBD2. The germline gives CDR1 MNHEY, CDR2 SMNVEV (reference sequence). Losses at the gene ends were 6 bases for V and 3 bases for J; bases not matched to a gene: 11. The CDR3 has 16 amino acids. CDR3 sequence reads: CASSTRRASGTDTQYF. CDR3 in DNA: TGTGCCAGCAGCACCCGGCGGGCTAGCGGGACAGATACGCAGTATTTT.